Shown below are 25 T cell receptor beta chains from a single sample sequenced in a study of beta chain features in type 1 diabetes. Study-level results: Moderate yet significant TCRB CDR3 shortening was seen in Type 1 diabetes patients in all four CD4+ subsets.

Sequencing targeted expressed TCRB transcripts, as all isolated RNA had been reverse transcribed. Profiled with immunoSEQ multiplex PCR; TCRdb holds only in-frame clones, not every one. The repertoire holds hundreds of thousands of clones, with over 12% as singletons. These TCRs are of unknown antigen specificity. Specimen: naive CD4+ T cells from blood. The source of these receptors is a man aged 18-30 years with type 1 diabetes.

The rearrangement uses TRBV30 and TRBJ2-5, with 11 bases matching TRBD1. The trim removed 3 bases at V and 6 bases at J, leaving 6 bases unmatched. Germline CDR1 reads GTSNPN; CDR2 reads SVGIG (reference sequence). CDR3 length: 14 amino acids. In DNA, the CDR3 is TGTGCCTGGAGAGGACAGGGGGCAGTGAAGACCCAGTACTTC. Translating gives CAWRGQGAVKTQYF.

In its sample, this clone was seen a few times. The V gene is TRBV23-1, the J gene TRBJ2-1; TRBD2 matches 10 bases. TRBV23-1 is given ORF status, its function remaining uncertain. The junction had 3 bases not matched to a gene; V was cut back by 2 bases and J by 5 bases. The CDR3 has 15 residues. CDR3 sequence reads: CASSQIAGGHNEQFF. CDR3 DNA: TGCGCCAGCAGTCAAATAGCGGGGGGACACAATGAGCAGTTCTTC.

About this clone itself: Other DNA sequences of this sample code for an identical CDR3. The gene calls are TRBV7-9 and TRBJ2-7; D gene uncertain. Trimming stripped 2 bases from V and 3 bases from J, with 2 bases between. CDR1 is SEHNR, CDR2 FQNEAQ, per germline (reference sequence). The CDR3 contains 11 residues. The CDR3 region has the DNA TGTGCCAGCAGCTTACTCTACGAGCAGTACTTC. Translation: CASSLLYEQYF.

This clone was seen a few times. The chain couples TRBV23-1 to TRBJ2-6, with 12 bases identical to TRBD2. TRBV23-1 is assigned to the ORF class and has an uncertain function. J was trimmed by 1 base and V by 3 bases; bases with no gene match: 7. The CDR3 is made up of 19 amino acids. The CDR3 nucleotides read TGCGCCAGCAGTCACAAGAGAGGACTAGCGGGATCTGGGGCCAACGTCCTGACTTTC. This gives the protein CASSHKRGLAGSGANVLTF.

Remarks on this clone: Possible read error: a much larger clone is one base away. The same CDR3 arises from other DNA sequences in this sample as well. The V call is TRBV5-6, the J call TRBJ2-5; the D is unclear. Deletions cut 2 bases from V and 2 bases from J, with 1 base between. The germline CDR1 and CDR2 sequences are SGHDT and YYEEEE. The CDR3 spans 11 residues. This CDR3 reads CASSFQETQYF. The DNA for the CDR3 is TGTGCCAGCAGCTTTCAAGAGACCCAGTACTTC.

This clone was seen more than once but under ten times. This chain links TRBV30 with TRBJ1-2; D unresolved. This CDR3 region has 11 residues. Trimming removed 2 bases from V and 7 bases from J, with 8 bases in between. CDR1 and CDR2 (germline): GTSNPN, SVGIG (reference sequence). The CDR3, as DNA: TGTGCCTGGAGTCGGACGTCTGGCTACACCTTC. It translates to CAWSRTSGYTF.

This clone has more than one count but fewer than ten. The chain links TRBV9 to TRBJ2-7; 11 bases align to TRBD2. CDR1 and CDR2 from the germline V gene are SGDLS and YYNGEE. V shed 3 bases, J shed 5 bases, and the junction held 10 bases outside the gene matches. This CDR3 is built from 16 residues. CDR3 bases: TGTGCCAGCAGCGAGACTAGCGGGATTTTAACCCACGAGCAGTACTTC. It yields the protein CASSETSGILTHEQYF. The complete variable domain, with remaining parts taken from reference TRBV9 and TRBJ2-7, reads DSGVTQTPKHLITATGQRVTLRCSPRSGDLSVYWYQQSLDQGLQFLIQYYNGEERAKGNILERFSAQQFPDLHSELNLSSLELGDSALYFCASSETSGILTHEQYFGPGTRLTVT.

The CDR3 loop reads CSVVANHRGEQYF. The CDR3 DNA sequence: TGCAGCGTTGTAGCCAATCACCGGGGCGAGCAGTACTTC. The chain carries TRBV29-1 and TRBJ2-7; weak D call: TRBD2 (5 bases). The CDR3 spans 13 residues. Germline CDR1 and CDR2: SQVTM and ANQGSEA. The V end lost 4 bases, the J end lost 6 bases, and 16 bases lay between the germline ends.

The chain has TRBV7-2 and TRBJ2-3; the D gene is possibly TRBD2 (7 bases). CDR1 is SGHTA and CDR2 is FQGNSA in the germline V gene. The CDR3 runs to 15 residues. The V end lost 5 bases, the J end lost 2 bases, and 14 bases lay between the germline ends. The CDR3 DNA follows: TGTGCCAGCAGCATAATGGGGGGGGCCACAGATACGCAGTATTTT. It translates to CASSIMGGATDTQYF.

The chain recombines TRBV10-3 with TRBJ1-2, with D hard to call. Germline CDR1 reads ENHRY; CDR2 reads SYGVKD. The V and J ends lost 3 bases and 3 bases respectively, with 11 bases between them. The CDR3 totals 14 residues. This chain's CDR3 is CAISDNLSYYGYTF. Written as DNA, the CDR3 is TGTGCCATCAGTGATAACCTATCCTACTATGGCTACACCTTC.

The gene calls are TRBV19 and TRBJ2-1; TRBD2 agrees at 8 bases. CDR1 is LNHDA and CDR2 is SQIVND in the germline V gene (reference sequence). CDR3 length equals 16 residues. The V gene end was trimmed by 4 bases and the J gene end by 0 bases; junction bases not matched to a gene: 5. The CDR3 nucleotides are TGTGCCAGTAGTACCCTAGCGGGTGGCTCCTACAATGAGCAGTTCTTC. Encoded protein: CASSTLAGGSYNEQFF.

This clone appeared a few times. This chain connects TRBV5-6 to TRBJ1-2, with 9 bases lining up with TRBD1. CDR1 and CDR2 (germline): SGHDT, YYEEEE. This CDR3 contains 16 residues. V gave up 6 bases and J gave up 8 bases; unmatched junction bases: 17. The CDR3: CASTPRRWDRERGYTF. The CDR3, as DNA: TGTGCCAGCACCCCCCGACGATGGGACAGGGAGAGAGGCTACACCTTC.

The chain joins TRBV5-1 to TRBJ2-5; possibly TRBD2 for D (6 bases). Germline CDR1 is SGHRS and CDR2 is YFSETQ. The length of the CDR3 is 17 residues. V was cut by 4 bases and J by 3 bases, with 22 bases left in between. The CDR3 sequence is CASSPLVGGTGEETQYF. CDR3 bases: TGCGCCAGCAGCCCCCTTGTGGGGGGTACAGGCGAAGAGACCCAGTACTTC.

Of note for this clone: The sample holds other DNA sequences that translate to the same CDR3. The chain joins TRBV7-2 to TRBJ2-5, with TRBD1 identical over 11 bases. Losses at the gene ends were 3 bases for V and 5 bases for J; bases not matched to a gene: 2. CDR1 is SGHTA, CDR2 FQGNSA, per germline. The CDR3 runs to 14 residues. The DNA for the CDR3 is TGTGCCAGCAGCTTGGACAGGGGGCGGGAGACCCAGTACTTC. Its protein product is CASSLDRGRETQYF.

This clone turned up a few times. The gene calls are TRBV7-2 and TRBJ2-2; D call uncertain. The CDR3 covers 16 residues. Between the trimmed V and J ends, which lost 5 bases and 1 base, there was a span of 14 bases. Germline V gene lookup returns CDR1 SGHTA and CDR2 FQGNSA. CDR3 protein: CASSARAIQNTGELFF. The CDR3, as DNA: TGTGCCAGCAGCGCCCGGGCTATTCAGAACACCGGGGAGCTGTTTTTT. The full variable domain, in which reference TRBV7-2 and TRBJ2-2 provide the parts outside the CDR3, is GAGVSQSPSNKVTEKGKDVELRCDPISGHTALYWYRQSLGQGLEFLIYFQGNSAPDKSGLPSDRFSAERTGGSVSTLTIQRTQQEDSAVYLCASSARAIQNTGELFFGEGSRLTVL.

This clone was detected only a few times. The CDR3 spells CASRGEGGELFF. The CDR3 region has the DNA TGTGCCAGCAGAGGGGAGGGAGGGGAGCTGTTTTTT. V usage is TRBV2 and J usage is TRBJ2-2, with TRBD2 matching 7 bases. Looked up from germline, CDR1 is SNHLY and CDR2 is FYNNEI. The CDR3 is made up of 12 amino acids. V was pared by 6 bases and J by 8 bases, with 3 bases of the junction left unmatched.

The CDR3 sequence is CASSVAAGFLVDTQYF. DNA for the CDR3: TGTGCCAGCAGCGTAGCAGCGGGGTTCCTTGTAGATACGCAGTATTTT. The gene calls are TRBV9 and TRBJ2-3, with 7 bases fitting TRBD2. The junction had 9 bases not matched to a gene; V was cut back by 0 bases and J by 5 bases. CDR1 is SGDLS, CDR2 YYNGEE, per germline. The CDR3 is 16 residues long.

This clone was seen more than once but under ten times. The V call is TRBV9, the J call TRBJ2-1; 9 nucleotides agree with TRBD2. Germline V gene lookup returns CDR1 SGDLS and CDR2 YYNGEE. After removal of 4 bases from V and 4 bases from J, the junction contained 6 bases not matched to a gene. The CDR3 totals 15 residues. The CDR3 is CASSPRLADYNEQFF. The CDR3 DNA sequence: TGTGCCAGCAGCCCACGACTAGCGGATTACAATGAGCAGTTCTTC.

This CDR3 reads CASSSTSGRTYEQYF. The CDR3 coding sequence is TGTGCCAGCAGCTCTACTAGCGGGAGGACCTACGAGCAGTACTTC. This rearrangement joins TRBV2 to TRBJ2-7; 12 bases are a match to TRBD2. Germline CDR1 SNHLY, CDR2 FYNNEI. J gave up 2 bases and V 6 bases, and 5 bases lay outside the gene matches. The CDR3 runs 15 residues.

This clone was seen more than once but under ten times. V is TRBV6-5 and J is TRBJ2-3; 7 nucleotides agree with TRBD1. The V and J ends lost 8 bases and 0 bases, in that order; junction bases with no gene match: 2. The CDR3 consists of 13 residues. CDR1 and CDR2 (germline): MNHEY, SVGAGI. CDR3 amino acids: CASHRGSTDTQYF. CDR3 bases: TGTGCCAGCCACAGGGGCAGCACAGATACGCAGTATTTT.

This clone has only a few counts. This chain joins TRBV6-1 and TRBJ2-7; perhaps TRBD1 as D (5 bases). This CDR3 spans 14 amino acids. V was cut by 5 bases and J by 2 bases, with 13 bases left in between. Per the germline V gene, CDR1 is MNHNS and CDR2 is SASEGT. The CDR3 loop reads CASSLTGDTYEQYF. The CDR3, as DNA: TGTGCCAGCAGTTTAACAGGCGACACCTACGAGCAGTACTTC.

This clone appeared a few times. V and J are TRBV6-5 and TRBJ1-4; D gene unclear. The germline CDR1 and CDR2 sequences are MNHEY and SVGAGI. V lost 6 bases and J 10 bases, leaving 15 bases between the germline ends. The CDR3 is 13 residues long. The CDR3 sequence is CASRKRSAGKLFF. In DNA form, the CDR3 reads TGTGCCAGCAGGAAACGCTCAGCCGGAAAACTGTTTTTT.

V is TRBV30 and J is TRBJ1-2, with 9 nucleotides matching TRBD1. In germline, CDR1 is GTSNPN, CDR2 SVGIG (reference sequence). CDR3 size: 12 residues. V was clipped by 5 bases and J by 8 bases; unmatched bases: 6. This chain's CDR3 is CAWRGTGLGYTF. As DNA, the CDR3 is TGTGCCTGGCGGGGGACAGGGCTCGGCTACACCTTC. Supplemented by reference TRBV30 and TRBJ1-2, the full variable domain reads SQTIHQWPATLVQPVGSPLSLECTVEGTSNPNLYWYRQAAGRGLQLLFYSVGIGQISSEVPQNLSASRPQDRQFILSSKKLLLSDSGFYLCAWRGTGLGYTFGSGTRLTVV.

There are a few counts of this clone. V and J are TRBV27 and TRBJ2-6, with unresolved D. Germline-derived CDR1 and CDR2 are MNHEY and SMNVEV (reference sequence). The CDR3 runs to 15 residues. The germline V and J ends were trimmed by 3 bases and 0 bases, with 6 bases remaining between them. The CDR3 DNA sequence: TGTGCCAGCAGTTTGGAGCCCTCTGGGGCCAACGTCCTGACTTTC. It specifies CASSLEPSGANVLTF.

The V call is TRBV9, the J call TRBJ2-5; 7 bases agree with TRBD1. The CDR3 length is 15 residues. Unmatched junction bases numbered 16, after V lost 6 bases and J lost 8 bases. Germline V gene lookup returns CDR1 SGDLS and CDR2 YYNGEE. The CDR3 reads CASTTRTGTQGTQYF. The CDR3 DNA reads TGTGCCAGCACCACCCGGACAGGAACCCAAGGCACCCAGTACTTC.